This TCR beta chain was retrieved from a study of T cell repertoires in cytomegalovirus infection. Study findings and constraints: It was HLA-C-restricted CMV-specific TCR beta clonotypes that dominated the response ex vivo.

TCRdb reprocessed the reads via MiXCR and lists one record per CDR3 protein. The sample records around 180,000 distinct CDR3 sequences, approximately 19% being singletons. Comment on this clonotype: Its antigen remains unknown. A single base separates this from a much larger clone, so it may be a read error.

The CDR3 sequence is 13 residues long. V lost 3 bases and J 1 base, leaving 6 bases between the germline ends. The sequencing sample was made of PBMCs. The rearrangement joins TRBV12-3 or TRBV12-4 to TRBJ1-1; D is uncertain. This sequence originates from a human donor in good health (CMV status not recorded). Some clones in this sample may be carry-over from other donors' samples. DNA for the CDR3: TGTGCCAGCAGTTTTGGGGAGAACACTGAAGCTTTCTTT. This codes for CASSFGENTEAFF.